This T cell receptor (beta chain) was obtained from a study of blood T cell repertoires in COVID-19. Recovered status in Cohort 3 required two negative PCRs, clearance, or symptom resolution. The table lists this clone with many counts. The V end lost 5 bases, the J end lost 0 bases, and 14 bases lay between the germline ends. The CDR3 is 14 residues long. Germline V gene lookup returns CDR1 GTSNPN and CDR2 SVGIG (reference sequence). This table comes from immunoSEQ multiplex PCR, and its TCRdb copy is limited to in-frame clones, with some not included. Among a few hundred thousand clones listed, over 75% were seen once.

The TCR comes from a middle-aged man who had recovered from COVID-19. The specimen sequenced was PBMCs or T cells enriched from blood (not recorded which). The V and J genes are TRBV30 and TRBJ2-7, with D perhaps TRBD2 (6 bases). The chain's CDR3 is CAWEKGLFSYEQYF. The DNA of the CDR3 is TGTGCCTGGGAAAAGGGACTCTTCTCCTACGAGCAGTACTTC.